These 26 T cell receptor beta chains share one sample of origin, sequenced in a study of T cell changes during pregnancy in multiple sclerosis. The repertoire was sequenced with immunoSEQ multiplex PCR; TCRdb's copy has only in-frame clones and lacks some. The table lists about 80,000 clones, about 94% of them singletons. The sample here was peripheral blood, taken in the second trimester of pregnancy. These receptors were collected from a female donor in good health, enrolled as a control in a pregnancy study.

The chain is built from TRBV6-6 and TRBJ2-7; 7 bases match TRBD1. The CDR3 spans 12 residues. V lost 5 bases and J lost 4; bases outside the gene matches: 2. Germline V lookup: CDR1 MNHNY, CDR2 SVGAGI (reference sequence). DNA for the CDR3: TGTGCCAGCAGTCCAGGGGGATACGAGCAGTACTTC. Amino acids: CASSPGGYEQYF.

This chain joins TRBV4-1 and TRBJ2-1; 8 positions agree with TRBD2. V dropped 0 bases and J dropped 1; count of bases not matched to a gene: 5. The V gene's germline CDR1 is MGHRA and CDR2 YSYEKL. This CDR3 contains 17 residues. In nucleotides, the CDR3 is TGCGCCAGCAGCCAAGAGGGAGCGGGAGCTTCCTACAATGAGCAGTTCTTC. Translated: CASSQEGAGASYNEQFF.

This rearrangement joins TRBV23-1 to TRBJ2-7; TRBD2 is a possible D gene (6 bases). TRBV23-1 falls under the ORF class, with uncertain function. The CDR3 spans 14 residues. Between the trimmed V and J ends, which lost 5 bases and 3 bases, there was a span of 14 bases. CDR3 protein: CASSDLASCYEQYF. The CDR3 coding sequence is TGCGCCAGCAGTGACCTAGCGAGTTGCTACGAGCAGTACTTC.

The chain links TRBV11-2 to TRBJ2-7; the D gene is possibly TRBD2 (6 bases). V lost 6 bases to trimming and J lost 6 bases, with 18 bases between them. The CDR3 loop spans 14 amino acids. Germline CDR1 SGHAT, CDR2 FQNNGV. CDR3 nucleotides: TGTGCCAGCAGTATCCCGGGGGTCTCGGGCGAGCAGTACTTC. Residues: CASSIPGVSGEQYF.

The chain employs TRBV2 and TRBJ1-5, with D possibly being TRBD1 (5 bases). This CDR3 is 12 amino acids long. The V end was cut by 6 bases, the J end by 6 bases, with 9 bases between. CDR1 and CDR2 (germline): SNHLY, FYNNEI. This CDR3 is CASSTDSQPQHF. In nucleotides, the CDR3 is TGTGCCAGCAGCACCGACAGTCAGCCCCAGCATTTT.

The CDR3 loop is CASSPLAGGPRNEQFF. The CDR3 DNA follows: TGTGCCAGCAGCCCCTTAGCGGGAGGGCCGAGGAATGAGCAGTTCTTC. This rearrangement joins TRBV7-8 to TRBJ2-1; 11 nucleotides match TRBD2. The CDR3 covers 16 residues. Trimming removed 5 bases from V and 7 bases from J; junction bases left unmatched: 10. Germline assignment: CDR1 SGHVS and CDR2 FQNEAQ.

This chain joins TRBV6-1 and TRBJ1-2; a weak D match, TRBD1 (5 bases). The CDR3 totals 16 residues. Germline V gives CDR1 MNHNS, CDR2 SASEGT. Trimming took 0 bases from V and 13 from J, leaving 24 bases between them. CDR3 region: CASSEAPNTGFGFLTF. For the CDR3, the DNA is TGTGCCAGCAGTGAAGCACCCAATACAGGTTTCGGCTTCCTCACCTTC.

The DNA of the CDR3 is TGTGCCAGCAGTTACTCGTCCAGGGGACCCTACGAGCAGTACTTC. It translates to CASSYSSRGPYEQYF. This rearrangement joins TRBV6-5 to TRBJ2-7; the D gene is possibly TRBD1 (6 bases). The CDR3 has 15 amino acids. The germline V and J ends were trimmed by 0 bases and 2 bases, with 11 bases remaining between them. Germline V gene sequence: CDR1 MNHEY, CDR2 SVGAGI.

The rearrangement uses TRBV7-9 and TRBJ2-7; 7 bases match TRBD1. J lost 3 bases, V lost 4 bases, and 6 bases had no gene match. The CDR3 runs 14 residues. Germline assignment: CDR1 SEHNR and CDR2 FQNEAQ (reference sequence). The CDR3 protein is CASSSRDRHYEQYF. The CDR3 nucleotides read TGTGCCAGCAGCTCCCGGGACAGACACTACGAGCAGTACTTC. Full variable domain (missing parts from reference TRBV7-9 and TRBJ2-7): DTGVSQNPRHKITKRGQNVTFRCDPISEHNRLYWYRQTLGQGPEFLTYFQNEAQLEKSRLLSDRFSAERPKGSFSTLEIQRTEQGDSAMYLCASSSRDRHYEQYFGPGTRLTVT.

The genes are TRBV14 and TRBJ2-1; TRBD2 agrees at 8 bases. This CDR3 contains 16 residues. CDR1 and CDR2 from the germline V gene are SGHDN and FVKESK. After removal of 0 bases from V and 4 bases from J, the junction contained 5 bases not matched to a gene. The CDR3 region has the DNA TGTGCCAGCAGCCAAGAAAGGCTAGCGGGTTACAATGAGCAGTTCTTC. Encoded protein: CASSQERLAGYNEQFF.

This chain connects TRBV29-1 to TRBJ1-2; D gene uncertain. V gave up 7 bases and J gave up 1 base, with 10 bases separating them. The CDR3 consists of 12 residues. The germline CDR1 and CDR2 sequences are SQVTM and ANQGSEA. The CDR3 protein is CSAGSINYGYTF. The CDR3 DNA reads as TGCAGCGCCGGTAGCATTAACTATGGCTACACCTTC.

The V gene is TRBV6-6, the J gene TRBJ2-7, with 9 nucleotides matching TRBD1. CDR3 length equals 14 residues. The V and J ends lost 3 bases and 3 bases, in that order; junction bases with no gene match: 3. Germline-derived CDR1 and CDR2 are MNHNY and SVGAGI (reference sequence). The CDR3 DNA follows: TGTGCCAGCAGTTATGGGACAGGGTACTACGAGCAGTACTTC. Translating gives CASSYGTGYYEQYF.

This chain links TRBV5-1 with TRBJ1-4, with D unresolved. From germline, CDR1 is SGHRS and CDR2 YFSETQ. The CDR3 contains 15 residues. V dropped 3 bases and J dropped 0 bases, with 9 bases sitting between them. The CDR3 spells CASSSRHATNEKLFF. In nucleotides, the CDR3 is TGCGCCAGCAGCTCCAGGCATGCAACTAATGAAAAACTGTTTTTT.

The CDR3 DNA follows: TGTGCCAGCAGTTACACAGGAGTCGGCGCAGATACGCAGTATTTT. Its protein product is CASSYTGVGADTQYF. The chain has TRBV6-5 and TRBJ2-3; D perhaps matches TRBD1 (5 bases). The V and J ends lost 2 bases and 4 bases respectively, with 13 bases between them. The CDR3 contains 15 residues. Germline CDR1 MNHEY, CDR2 SVGAGI.

The genes are TRBV4-2 and TRBJ2-1; the match to TRBD2 covers 11 bases. Germline V lookup: CDR1 LGHNA, CDR2 YNFKEQ. The CDR3 runs 16 residues. V shed 6 bases, J shed 1 base, and the junction held 5 bases outside the gene matches. The CDR3 is CASSTGTSGSYNEQFF. The CDR3 DNA reads as TGTGCCAGCAGTACCGGGACTAGCGGTTCCTACAATGAGCAGTTCTTC.

The chain combines TRBV19 with TRBJ2-5, with D maybe TRBD1 (6 bases). V was trimmed by 5 bases and J by 2 bases, leaving 18 bases between them. The CDR3 has 16 residues. CDR1 is LNHDA and CDR2 is SQIVND in the germline V gene (reference sequence). DNA of the CDR3: TGTGCCAGTAGTCCAGGTAGGGGGAGTCAGCAAGAGACCCAGTACTTC. This gives the protein CASSPGRGSQQETQYF.

The chain combines TRBV2 with TRBJ2-3; D not resolved. Germline lookup yields CDR1 SNHLY and CDR2 FYNNEI. Trimming took off 8 bases at V and 1 base at J, with 13 bases between the two ends. The CDR3 spans 14 residues. Here the CDR3 DNA reads TGTGCCAGCCGCCGGGTGGTCGGCACAGATACGCAGTATTTT. This codes for CASRRVVGTDTQYF.

The rearrangement uses TRBV13 and TRBJ2-7, with D perhaps matching TRBD1 (6 bases). This CDR3 spans 13 amino acids. Trimming took 2 bases from V and 13 from J, leaving 18 bases between them. CDR1 is PRHDT and CDR2 is FYEKMQ in the germline V gene (reference sequence). CDR3 nucleotide sequence: TGTGCCAGCAGCTTATCGAGACAGGACTTTATCTACTTC. Protein: CASSLSRQDFIYF.

The CDR3 sequence is CASSSMQGRETQYF. The CDR3 coding sequence is TGTGCCAGCAGCTCCATGCAAGGGAGAGAGACCCAGTACTTC. The rearrangement joins TRBV5-4 to TRBJ2-5, with TRBD2 as a possible D gene (5 bases). The germline V and J ends were trimmed by 3 bases and 4 bases, with 13 bases remaining between them. The CDR3 loop spans 14 amino acids. CDR1 is SGHNT and CDR2 is YYREEE in the germline V gene (reference sequence).

V and J are TRBV7-9 and TRBJ1-2; 7 bases line up with TRBD1. Germline loops: CDR1 SEHNR, CDR2 FQNEAQ (reference sequence). With V trimmed by 3 bases and J by 4 bases, 8 bases remained unmatched. The CDR3 totals 15 residues. CDR3 loop: CASSFTTGPGYGYTF. CDR3 coding DNA: TGTGCCAGCAGCTTCACGACAGGGCCAGGCTATGGCTACACCTTC. The full variable domain, its missing parts supplied by reference TRBV7-9 and TRBJ1-2, is DTGVSQNPRHKITKRGQNVTFRCDPISEHNRLYWYRQTLGQGPEFLTYFQNEAQLEKSRLLSDRFSAERPKGSFSTLEIQRTEQGDSAMYLCASSFTTGPGYGYTFGSGTRLTVV.

The genes are TRBV4-2 and TRBJ2-3, with 8 bases matching TRBD2. Germline trimming cut 0 bases from V and 7 bases from J; bases unmatched to any gene: 12. The V gene's germline CDR1 is LGHNA and CDR2 YNFKEQ. The length of the CDR3 is 17 residues. CDR3 amino acids: CASSQDFGGRPANTQYF. In nucleotides, the CDR3 is TGTGCCAGCAGCCAAGATTTCGGCGGGAGGCCGGCAAATACGCAGTATTTT.

The chain combines TRBV7-9 with TRBJ2-3; the D gene is possibly TRBD2 (6 bases). Per germline, CDR1 SEHNR and CDR2 FQNEAQ (reference sequence). CDR3 length: 13 amino acids. Trimming shortened V by 4 bases and J by 5 bases, and 10 bases separated the two germline ends. CDR3 bases: TGTGCCAGCAGCTCGAGACTAGTAGATACGCAGTATTTT. Amino acid sequence: CASSSRLVDTQYF.

The V and J genes are TRBV10-3 and TRBJ2-7; TRBD2 might be the D (6 bases). The germline gives CDR1 ENHRY, CDR2 SYGVKD. Trimming took off 3 bases at V and 1 base at J, with 13 bases between the two ends. The CDR3 length is 15 residues. The CDR3 DNA reads as TGTGCCATCAGTGACAGGATCGGGGGTTCCTACGAGCAGTACTTC. This sequence encodes CAISDRIGGSYEQYF.

The genes are TRBV6-5 and TRBJ1-3, with D possibly TRBD1 on 5 matching bases. This CDR3 spans 13 amino acids. Trimming took off 5 bases at V and 4 bases at J, with 9 bases between the two ends. The germline V gene encodes CDR1 MNHEY and CDR2 SVGAGI. The CDR3 nucleotides read TGTGCCAGCAGTAATGCAGGGGGAAACACCATATATTTT. Translated, it gives CASSNAGGNTIYF.

The chain joins TRBV29-1 to TRBJ2-1, with 9 bases aligning to TRBD2. With V trimmed by 4 bases and J by 5 bases, 9 bases remained unmatched. The germline V gene has CDR1 SQVTM and CDR2 ANQGSEA. The CDR3 consists of 15 residues. The DNA of the CDR3 is TGCAGCGTTGCCACTGGACTAGCGACCCACAATGAGCAGTTCTTC. Its protein product is CSVATGLATHNEQFF.

This chain links TRBV30 with TRBJ1-1; no reliable D call. The CDR3 runs to 13 residues. Per the germline V gene, CDR1 is GTSNPN and CDR2 is SVGIG (reference sequence). Trimming removed 5 bases from V and 0 bases from J, with 10 bases in between. CDR3 in amino acids: CAWGRNLNTEAFF. In DNA, the CDR3 is TGTGCCTGGGGGAGGAACTTGAACACTGAAGCTTTCTTT.